What follows is one T cell receptor (beta chain) and its context. Antigen specificity is unknown. The gene names given are mouse names. The missing CDR3 end, 1 residue past where the read stops, is filled in from the germline J gene. The CDR3 is made up of 16 amino acids. V dropped 0 bases and J dropped 3 bases, with 12 bases sitting between them. Germline V gene data show CDR1 as LGHNA and CDR2 as YSYQKL. The data are from a study of tissue T cells after allogeneic stem cell transplantation. Study-level results: Anatomically similar tissues had similar TCR repertoires within each patient.

Sequenced by immunoSEQ multiplex PCR; TCRdb stores in-frame clones only, minus some. Among 5,500 to 7,500 clones listed, approximately 34% were seen once. The time point denotes: mouse harvest day 14 after allogeneic transplant. The graft held 10^6 splenic CD5+ T cells and 10^7 T-cell-depleted bone marrow cells. Mice had MHC-mismatched B6 into BALB/c GVHD, sampled day 7 or 14. This chain uses TRBV2 with TRBJ1-5, with D possibly being TRBD1 (6 bases). Specimen: skin. The TCR sequence derives from a female BALB/c mouse given C57BL/6 T cells with graft-versus-host disease after an allogeneic hematopoietic cell transplant. The part of the CDR3 DNA that was read is TGTGCCAGCAGCCAAGATCCGGGGGCGGGCAACCAGGCTCCGCTT. As protein: CASSQDPGAGNQAPL. In full, the CDR3 is CASSQDPGAGNQAPLF.